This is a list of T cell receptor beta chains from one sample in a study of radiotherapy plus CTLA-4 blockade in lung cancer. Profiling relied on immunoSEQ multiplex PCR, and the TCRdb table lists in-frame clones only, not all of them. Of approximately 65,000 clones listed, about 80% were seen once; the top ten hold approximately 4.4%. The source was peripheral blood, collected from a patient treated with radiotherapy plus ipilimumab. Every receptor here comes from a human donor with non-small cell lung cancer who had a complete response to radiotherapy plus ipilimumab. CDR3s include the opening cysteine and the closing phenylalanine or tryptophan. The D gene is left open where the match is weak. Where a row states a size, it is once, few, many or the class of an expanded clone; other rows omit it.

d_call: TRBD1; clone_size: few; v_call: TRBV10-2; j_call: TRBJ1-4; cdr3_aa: CASSGTGDEEKLFF; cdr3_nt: TGCGCCAGCAGTGGGACAGGGGATGAAGAAAAACTGTTTTTT
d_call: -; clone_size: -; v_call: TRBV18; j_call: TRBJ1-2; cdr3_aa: CASSPPSWTDHYGYTF; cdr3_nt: TGTGCCAGCTCACCACCCTCTTGGACAGACCACTATGGCTACACCTTC
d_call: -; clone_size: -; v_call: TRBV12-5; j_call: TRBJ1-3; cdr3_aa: CASGETHGGGTIYF; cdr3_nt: TGTGCTAGTGGAGAGACCCATGGCGGCGGCACCATATATTTT
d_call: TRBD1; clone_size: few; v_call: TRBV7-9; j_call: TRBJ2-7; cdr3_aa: CASSLRDRSYEQYF; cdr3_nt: TGTGCCAGCAGCTTACGGGACAGGTCCTACGAGCAGTACTTC
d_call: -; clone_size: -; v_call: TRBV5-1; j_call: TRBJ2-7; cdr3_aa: CASSLATGDPYEQYF; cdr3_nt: TGCGCCAGCAGCTTGGCTACCGGGGATCCCTACGAGCAGTACTTC
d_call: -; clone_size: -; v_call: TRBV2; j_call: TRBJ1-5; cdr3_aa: CASNVWGERQPQHF; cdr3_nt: TGTGCCAGCAACGTTTGGGGGGAAAGACAGCCCCAGCATTTT
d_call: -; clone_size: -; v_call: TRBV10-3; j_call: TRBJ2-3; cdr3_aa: CAISIEGMGGPSGTQYF; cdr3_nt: TGTGCCATCAGCATTGAGGGGATGGGGGGCCCCTCGGGTACGCAGTATTTT
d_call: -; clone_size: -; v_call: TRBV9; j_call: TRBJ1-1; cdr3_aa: CASSPRTLNTEAFF; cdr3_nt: TGTGCCAGCAGCCCCCGGACACTAAACACTGAAGCTTTCTTT
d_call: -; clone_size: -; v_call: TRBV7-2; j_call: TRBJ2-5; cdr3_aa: CASSRIHRLGQETQYF; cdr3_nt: TGTGCCAGCAGCCGGATCCACCGACTAGGACAAGAGACCCAGTACTTC
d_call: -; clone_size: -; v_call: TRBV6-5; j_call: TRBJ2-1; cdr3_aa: CASSPTPDEQFF; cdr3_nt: TGTGCCAGCAGTCCGACTCCGGATGAGCAGTTCTTC
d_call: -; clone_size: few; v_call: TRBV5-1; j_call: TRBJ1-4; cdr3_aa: CASSSGTRGEKLFF; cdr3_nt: TGCGCCAGCAGCTCAGGGACAAGGGGTGAAAAACTGTTTTTT
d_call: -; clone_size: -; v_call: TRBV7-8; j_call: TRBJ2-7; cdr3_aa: CASSLGSAYEQYF; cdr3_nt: TGTGCCAGCAGCTTAGGATCGGCCTACGAGCAGTACTTC
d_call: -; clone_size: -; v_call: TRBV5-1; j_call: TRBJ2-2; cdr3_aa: CASMEQVDGELFF; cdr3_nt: TGCGCCAGCATGGAACAGGTAGACGGGGAGCTGTTTTTT
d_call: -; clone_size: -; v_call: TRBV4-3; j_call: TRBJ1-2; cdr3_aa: CASSQRARGAYGYTF; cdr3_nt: TGCGCCAGCAGCCAAAGGGCCCGGGGGGCATATGGCTACACCTTC
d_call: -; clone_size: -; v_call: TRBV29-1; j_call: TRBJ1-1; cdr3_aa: CSVESVRRNTEAFF; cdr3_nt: TGCAGCGTTGAATCAGTACGGAGGAACACTGAAGCTTTCTTT
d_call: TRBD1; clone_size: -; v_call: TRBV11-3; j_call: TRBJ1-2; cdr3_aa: CASSRAGTGDYGYTF; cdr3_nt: TGTGCCAGCAGCAGAGCCGGGACAGGTGACTATGGCTACACCTTC
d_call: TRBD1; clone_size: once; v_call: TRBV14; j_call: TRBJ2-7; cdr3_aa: CASSQDDRGTYEQYF; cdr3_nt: TGTGCCAGCAGCCAAGATGACAGGGGCACCTACGAGCAGTACTTC
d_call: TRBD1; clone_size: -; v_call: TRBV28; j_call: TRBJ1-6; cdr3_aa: CASSRQGRGSTSPLHF; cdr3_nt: TGTGCCAGCAGTCGACAGGGTCGGGGCTCGACTTCACCCCTCCACTTT
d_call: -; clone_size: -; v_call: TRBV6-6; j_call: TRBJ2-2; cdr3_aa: CASSYAGSANTGELFF; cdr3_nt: TGTGCCAGCAGTTACGCCGGGTCCGCGAACACCGGGGAGCTGTTTTTT
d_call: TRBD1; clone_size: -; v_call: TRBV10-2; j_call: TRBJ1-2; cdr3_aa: CASSDSDRGLGYTF; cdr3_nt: TGCGCCAGCAGTGATTCGGACAGGGGGCTCGGCTACACCTTC
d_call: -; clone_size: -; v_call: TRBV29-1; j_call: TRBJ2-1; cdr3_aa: CSVADQIDNEQFF; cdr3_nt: TGCAGCGTTGCCGACCAGATCGACAATGAGCAGTTCTTC
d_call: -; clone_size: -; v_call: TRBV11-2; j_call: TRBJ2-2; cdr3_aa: CASSLDTERAVTGELFF; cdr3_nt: TGTGCCAGCAGCTTAGACACAGAAAGAGCGGTTACCGGGGAGCTGTTTTTT
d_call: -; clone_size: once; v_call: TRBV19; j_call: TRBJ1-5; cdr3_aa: CASTPGTRVNQPQHF; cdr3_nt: TGTGCCAGTACCCCGGGCACGCGCGTAAATCAGCCCCAGCATTTT
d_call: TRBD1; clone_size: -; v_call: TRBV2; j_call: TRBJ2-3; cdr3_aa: CASRVTGKADTQYF; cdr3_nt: TGTGCCAGCAGGGTGACAGGGAAAGCAGATACGCAGTATTTT
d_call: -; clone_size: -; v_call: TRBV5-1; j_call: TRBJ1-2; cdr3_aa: CASSFSAGTNYGYTF; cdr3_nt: TGCGCCAGCAGCTTCAGTGCAGGGACAAACTATGGCTACACCTTC
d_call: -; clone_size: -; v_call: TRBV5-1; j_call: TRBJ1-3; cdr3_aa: CASSFIPGSSGNTIYF; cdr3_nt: TGCGCCAGCAGCTTCATCCCGGGGAGCTCTGGAAACACCATATATTTT
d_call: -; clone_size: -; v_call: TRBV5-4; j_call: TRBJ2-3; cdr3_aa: CASSLEGGAGDTQYF; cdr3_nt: TGTGCCAGCAGCTTGGAGGGGGGGGCGGGAGATACGCAGTATTTT
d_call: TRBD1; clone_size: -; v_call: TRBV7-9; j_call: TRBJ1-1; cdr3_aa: CASSFSPGTGNTEAFF; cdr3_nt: TGTGCCAGCAGCTTTAGCCCCGGGACAGGGAACACTGAAGCTTTCTTT
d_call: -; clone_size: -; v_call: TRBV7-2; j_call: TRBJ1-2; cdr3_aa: CASSLGMPNYGYTF; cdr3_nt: TGTGCCAGCAGCTTAGGTATGCCAAACTATGGCTACACCTTC
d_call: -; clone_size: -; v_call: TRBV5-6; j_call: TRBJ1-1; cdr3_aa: CASSFRLNTEAFF; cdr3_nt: TGTGCCAGCAGCTTTCGGTTGAACACTGAAGCTTTCTTT
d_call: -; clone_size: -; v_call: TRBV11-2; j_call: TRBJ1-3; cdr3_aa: CASSLAPGPGNTIYF; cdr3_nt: TGTGCCAGCAGCTTAGCCCCAGGACCTGGAAACACCATATATTTT
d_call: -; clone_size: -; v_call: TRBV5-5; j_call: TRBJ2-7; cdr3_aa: CASSLSGAYPSYEQYF; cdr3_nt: TGTGCCAGCAGCTTGTCAGGGGCTTATCCCTCCTACGAGCAGTACTTC
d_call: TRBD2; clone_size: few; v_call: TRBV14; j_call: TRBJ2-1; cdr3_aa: CASSHREGLARNEQFF; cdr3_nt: TGTGCCAGCAGCCACCGGGAAGGACTAGCGCGCAATGAGCAGTTCTTC
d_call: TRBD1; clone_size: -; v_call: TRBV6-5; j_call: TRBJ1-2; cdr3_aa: CASSRGTGNGYTF; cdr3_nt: TGTGCCAGCAGTCGCGGGACAGGGAATGGCTACACCTTC
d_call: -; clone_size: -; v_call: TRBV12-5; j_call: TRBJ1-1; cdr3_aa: CASGLGRGVEAFF; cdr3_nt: TGTGCTAGTGGTCTTGGGAGGGGAGTAGAAGCTTTCTTT
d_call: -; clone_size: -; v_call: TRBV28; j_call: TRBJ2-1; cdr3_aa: CASKQSDSYNEQFF; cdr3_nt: TGTGCCAGCAAACAATCTGACTCCTACAATGAGCAGTTCTTC
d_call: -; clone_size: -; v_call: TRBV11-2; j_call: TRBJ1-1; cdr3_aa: CASTHGVRTEAFF; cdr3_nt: TGTGCCAGCACCCACGGGGTGCGGACTGAAGCTTTCTTT
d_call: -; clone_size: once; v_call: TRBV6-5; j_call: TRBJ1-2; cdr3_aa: CASSGDWAEGYTF; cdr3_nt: TGTGCCAGCAGCGGAGACTGGGCTGAGGGCTACACCTTC
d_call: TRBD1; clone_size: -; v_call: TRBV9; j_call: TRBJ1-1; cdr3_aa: CASSEGQGGTMNTEAFF; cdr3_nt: TGTGCCAGCAGCGAGGGACAGGGAGGGACCATGAACACTGAAGCTTTCTTT
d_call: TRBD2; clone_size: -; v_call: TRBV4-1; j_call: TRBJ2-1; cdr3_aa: CASSQALAGGNEQFF; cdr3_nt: TGCGCCAGCAGCCAAGCACTAGCGGGCGGCAATGAGCAGTTCTTC
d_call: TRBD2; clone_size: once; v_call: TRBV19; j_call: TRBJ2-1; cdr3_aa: CASSSTRGLAGGYNEQFF; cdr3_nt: TGTGCCAGTAGTTCCACCCGGGGACTAGCGGGGGGTTACAATGAGCAGTTCTTC
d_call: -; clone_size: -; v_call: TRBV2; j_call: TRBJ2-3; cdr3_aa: CASDGSSTDTQYF; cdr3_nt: TGTGCCAGCGACGGCAGTAGCACAGATACGCAGTATTTT
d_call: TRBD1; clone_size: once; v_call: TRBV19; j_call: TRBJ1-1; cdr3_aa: CASSITAGGYLGTEAFF; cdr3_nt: TGTGCCAGTAGTATAACGGCAGGGGGGTACCTCGGGACTGAAGCTTTCTTT
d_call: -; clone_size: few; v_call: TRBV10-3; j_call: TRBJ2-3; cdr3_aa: CAISPPEGGRTQYF; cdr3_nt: TGTGCCATCAGCCCCCCTGAGGGAGGTCGCACGCAGTATTTT
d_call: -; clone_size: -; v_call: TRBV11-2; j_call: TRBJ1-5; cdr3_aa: CASSPSRGRQPQHF; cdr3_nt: TGTGCCAGCAGCCCTTCGAGGGGGAGACAGCCCCAGCATTTT
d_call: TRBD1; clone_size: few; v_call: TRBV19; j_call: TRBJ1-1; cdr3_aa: CASSAKGQGYTEAFF; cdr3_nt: TGTGCCAGTAGTGCGAAAGGACAGGGGTACACTGAAGCTTTCTTT
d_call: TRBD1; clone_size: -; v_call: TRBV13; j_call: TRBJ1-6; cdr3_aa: CASSANRGRYNSPLHF; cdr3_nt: TGTGCCAGCAGCGCCAACAGGGGCCGCTATAATTCACCCCTCCACTTT
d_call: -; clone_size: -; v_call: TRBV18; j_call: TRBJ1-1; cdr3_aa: CASSNTDVTANTEAFF; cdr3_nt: TGTGCCAGCTCCAACACAGACGTGACGGCGAACACTGAAGCTTTCTTT
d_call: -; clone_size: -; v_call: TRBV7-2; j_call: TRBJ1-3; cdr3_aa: CASSYYIVGTGNTIYF; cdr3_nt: TGTGCCAGCAGCTACTACATCGTGGGCACTGGAAACACCATATATTTT
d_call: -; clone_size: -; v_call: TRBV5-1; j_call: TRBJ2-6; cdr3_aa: CASSLRRISGANVLTF; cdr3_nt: TGCGCCAGCAGCTTGCGGCGGATCTCTGGGGCCAACGTCCTGACTTTC
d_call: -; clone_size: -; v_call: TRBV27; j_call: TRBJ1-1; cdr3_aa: CASSFWRNTEAFF; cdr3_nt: TGTGCCAGCAGTTTCTGGCGGAACACTGAAGCTTTCTTT
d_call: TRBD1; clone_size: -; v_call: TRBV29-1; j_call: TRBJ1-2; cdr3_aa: CSAPRGQGSGYTF; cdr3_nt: TGCAGCGCCCCGAGGGGACAGGGGAGTGGCTACACCTTC
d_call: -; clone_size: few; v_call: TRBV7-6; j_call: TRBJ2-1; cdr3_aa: CASSLSFLANEQFF; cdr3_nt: TGTGCCAGCAGCTTATCCTTTCTAGCGAATGAGCAGTTCTTC